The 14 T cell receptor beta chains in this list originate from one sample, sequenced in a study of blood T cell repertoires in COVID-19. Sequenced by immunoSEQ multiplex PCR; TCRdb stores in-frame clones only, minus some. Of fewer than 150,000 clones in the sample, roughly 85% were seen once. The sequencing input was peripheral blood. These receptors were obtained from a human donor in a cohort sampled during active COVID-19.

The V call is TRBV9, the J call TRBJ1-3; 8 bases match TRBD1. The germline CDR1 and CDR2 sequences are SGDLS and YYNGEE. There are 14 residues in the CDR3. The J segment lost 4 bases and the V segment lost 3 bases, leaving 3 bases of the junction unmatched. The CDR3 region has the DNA TGTGCCAGCAGCGACGGACAGGGAGGAAACACCATATATTTT. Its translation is CASSDGQGGNTIYF.

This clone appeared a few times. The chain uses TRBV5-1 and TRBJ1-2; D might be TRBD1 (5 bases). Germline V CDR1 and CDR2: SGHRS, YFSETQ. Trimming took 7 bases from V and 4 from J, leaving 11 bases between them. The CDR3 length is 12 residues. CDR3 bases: TGCGCCAGCCCAGGTGGGGCCTATGGCTACACCTTC. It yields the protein CASPGGAYGYTF.

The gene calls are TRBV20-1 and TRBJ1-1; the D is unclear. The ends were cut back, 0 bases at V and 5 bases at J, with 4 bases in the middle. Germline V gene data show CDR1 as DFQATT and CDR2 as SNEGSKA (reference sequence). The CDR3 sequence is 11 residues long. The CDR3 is CSARDQTEAFF. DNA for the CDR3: TGCAGTGCTAGAGATCAGACTGAAGCTTTCTTT.

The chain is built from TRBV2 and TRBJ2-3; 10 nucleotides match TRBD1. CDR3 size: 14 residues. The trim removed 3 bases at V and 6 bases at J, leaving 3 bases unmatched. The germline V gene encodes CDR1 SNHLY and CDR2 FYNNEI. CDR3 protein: CASSEGQGYDTQYF. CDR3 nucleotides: TGTGCCAGCAGTGAGGGACAGGGGTACGATACGCAGTATTTT.

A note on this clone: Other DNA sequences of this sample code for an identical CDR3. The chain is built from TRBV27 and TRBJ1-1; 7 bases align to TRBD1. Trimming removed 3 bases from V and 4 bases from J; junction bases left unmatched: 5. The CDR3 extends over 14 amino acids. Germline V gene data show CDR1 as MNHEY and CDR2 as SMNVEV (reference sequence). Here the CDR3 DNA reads TGTGCCAGCAGTTTGAGGGCAGGGGGCACTGAAGCTTTCTTT. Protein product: CASSLRAGGTEAFF.

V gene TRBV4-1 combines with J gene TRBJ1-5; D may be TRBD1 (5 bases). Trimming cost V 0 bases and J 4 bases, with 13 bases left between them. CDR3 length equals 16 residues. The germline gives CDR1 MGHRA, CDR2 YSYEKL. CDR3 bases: TGCGCCAGCAGCCAAGAGATAGGGGAACGGAATCAGCCCCAGCATTTT. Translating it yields CASSQEIGERNQPQHF.

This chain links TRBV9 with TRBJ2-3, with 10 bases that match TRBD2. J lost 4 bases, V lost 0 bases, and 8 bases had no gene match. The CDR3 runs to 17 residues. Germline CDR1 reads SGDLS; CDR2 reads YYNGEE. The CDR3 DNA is TGTGCCAGCAGCGTAGAAGCGGGGGGGCCGAGGGCAGATACGCAGTATTTT. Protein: CASSVEAGGPRADTQYF. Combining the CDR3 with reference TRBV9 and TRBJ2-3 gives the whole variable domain DSGVTQTPKHLITATGQRVTLRCSPRSGDLSVYWYQQSLDQGLQFLIQYYNGEERAKGNILERFSAQQFPDLHSELNLSSLELGDSALYFCASSVEAGGPRADTQYFGPGTRLTVL.

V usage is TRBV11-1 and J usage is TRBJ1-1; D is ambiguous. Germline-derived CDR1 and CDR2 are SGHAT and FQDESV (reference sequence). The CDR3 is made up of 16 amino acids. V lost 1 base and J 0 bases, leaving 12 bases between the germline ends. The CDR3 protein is CASSLERALMNTEAFF. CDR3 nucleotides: TGTGCCAGCAGCTTAGAGAGAGCCCTGATGAACACTGAAGCTTTCTTT.

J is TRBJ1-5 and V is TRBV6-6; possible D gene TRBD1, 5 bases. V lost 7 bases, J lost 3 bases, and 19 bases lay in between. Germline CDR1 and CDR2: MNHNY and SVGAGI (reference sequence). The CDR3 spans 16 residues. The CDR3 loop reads CASKEVGDSYNQPQHF. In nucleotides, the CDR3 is TGTGCCAGCAAAGAAGTAGGCGACAGTTACAATCAGCCCCAGCATTTT.

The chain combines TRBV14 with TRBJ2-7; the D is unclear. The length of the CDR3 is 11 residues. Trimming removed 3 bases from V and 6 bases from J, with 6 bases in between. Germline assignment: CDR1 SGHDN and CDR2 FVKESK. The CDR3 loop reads CASSQHSEQYF. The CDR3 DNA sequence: TGTGCCAGCAGCCAGCACAGCGAGCAGTACTTC.

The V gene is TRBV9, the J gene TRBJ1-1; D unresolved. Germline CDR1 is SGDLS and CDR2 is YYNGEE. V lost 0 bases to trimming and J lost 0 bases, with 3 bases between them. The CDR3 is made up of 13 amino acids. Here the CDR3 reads CASSVGMNTEAFF. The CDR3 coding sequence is TGTGCCAGCAGCGTAGGTATGAACACTGAAGCTTTCTTT.

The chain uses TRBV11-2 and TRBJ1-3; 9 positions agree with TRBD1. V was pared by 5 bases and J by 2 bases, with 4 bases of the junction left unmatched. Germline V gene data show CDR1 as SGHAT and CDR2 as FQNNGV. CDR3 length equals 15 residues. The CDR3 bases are TGTGCCAGCAGCGTACAGGGGGCAACTGGAAACACCATATATTTT. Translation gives CASSVQGATGNTIYF. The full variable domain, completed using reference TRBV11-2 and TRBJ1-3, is EAGVAQSPRYKIIEKRQSVAFWCNPISGHATLYWYQQILGQGPKLLIQFQNNGVVDDSQLPKDRFSAERLKGVDSTLKIQPAKLEDSAVYLCASSVQGATGNTIYFGEGSWLTVV.

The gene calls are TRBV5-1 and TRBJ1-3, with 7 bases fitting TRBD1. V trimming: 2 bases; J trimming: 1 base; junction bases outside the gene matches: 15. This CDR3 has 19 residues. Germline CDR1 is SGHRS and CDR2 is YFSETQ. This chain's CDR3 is CASSLGRWGTQGSGNTIYF. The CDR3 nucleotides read TGCGCCAGCAGCTTAGGAAGGTGGGGCACACAGGGGTCTGGAAACACCATATATTTT. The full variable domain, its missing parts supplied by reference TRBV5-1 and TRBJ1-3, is KAGVTQTPRYLIKTRGQQVTLSCSPISGHRSVSWYQQTPGQGLQFLFEYFSETQRNKGNFPGRFSGRQFSNSRSEMNVSTLELGDSALYLCASSLGRWGTQGSGNTIYFGEGSWLTVV.

CDR3 region: CATSREAVSGNTIYF. The CDR3 nucleotides read TGTGCCACCAGCAGAGAGGCTGTCTCTGGAAACACCATATATTTT. This rearrangement joins TRBV15 to TRBJ1-3, with no clear D. V lost 0 bases and J 0 bases, leaving 6 bases between the germline ends. CDR3 length equals 15 residues. The germline CDR1 and CDR2 sequences are LNHNV and YYDKDF (reference sequence). Drawing the rest from reference TRBV15 and TRBJ1-3, the complete variable domain is DAMVIQNPRYQVTQFGKPVTLSCSQTLNHNVMYWYQQKSSQAPKLLFHYYDKDFNNEADTPDNFQSRRPNTSFCFLDIRSPGLGDTAMYLCATSREAVSGNTIYFGEGSWLTVV.